A single sample gave rise to the 30 T cell receptor beta chains below, sequenced in a study of OX40 agonist ivuxolimab in advanced cancers. Sequencing was performed with immunoSEQ multiplex PCR; in TCRdb, only in-frame clones are kept and a portion is missing. This table holds about 18,000 clones, more than 65% found once. Source: CD4+ or CD8+ T cells sorted from blood, taken in a trial of the OX40 agonist ivuxolimab. The receptors shown here come from an adult with an advanced solid tumor such as melanoma, head and neck, liver or kidney cancer.

The J gene is TRBJ2-7, the V gene TRBV4-2, with TRBD2 matching 14 bases. The V and J ends lost 4 bases and 3 bases, in that order; junction bases with no gene match: 5. Germline values: CDR1 LGHNA, CDR2 YNFKEQ. The CDR3 runs to 16 residues. CDR3 DNA sequence: TGTGCCAGCAGCCTATCGGGACTAGCGGGAGTCTACGAGCAGTACTTC. It translates to CASSLSGLAGVYEQYF.

The chain couples TRBV4-3 to TRBJ2-7, with D hard to call. Trimming shortened V by 0 bases and J by 5 bases, and 8 bases separated the two germline ends. CDR1 is LGHNA, CDR2 YSLEER, per germline. The CDR3 spans 13 residues. CDR3 nucleotides: TGCGCCAGCAGCCAAGAGTTCCTCGACGAGCAGTACTTC. Its translation is CASSQEFLDEQYF.

The J gene is TRBJ1-1, the V gene TRBV28, with 8 positions matching TRBD1. Germline V CDR1 and CDR2: MDHEN, SYDVKM. Losses at the gene ends were 6 bases for V and 5 bases for J; bases not matched to a gene: 8. The CDR3 has 14 residues. The DNA of the CDR3 is TGTGCCAGCAGGCTGAGTACAGGGGGTACTGAAGCTTTCTTT. It yields the protein CASRLSTGGTEAFF.

This clone was recorded a few times. A read error is the likely source, as a far larger clone sits one nucleotide away. This chain connects TRBV4-2 to TRBJ2-6, with D unresolved. The CDR3 length is 15 residues. Germline assignment: CDR1 LGHNA and CDR2 YNFKEQ. V gave up 1 base and J gave up 0 bases, with 4 bases separating them. The CDR3 sequence is CASSQAYSGANVLTF. DNA of the CDR3: TGTGCCAGCAGCCAAGCGTACTCTGGGGCCAACGTCCTGACTTTC.

The V call is TRBV7-6, the J call TRBJ2-7, with D unresolved. CDR1 and CDR2 (germline): SGHVS, FNYEAQ. V shed 2 bases and J shed 2 bases, with 13 bases lying between them. The CDR3 extends over 15 amino acids. CDR3 protein: CASSLSGPGPYEQYF. Written as DNA, the CDR3 is TGTGCCAGCAGCTTATCTGGACCCGGACCCTACGAGCAGTACTTC.

The chain uses TRBV13 and TRBJ2-7; possibly TRBD2 for D (5 bases). Trimming left V 5 bases short and J 4 bases short, with 21 bases between. The CDR3 has 16 amino acids. CDR1 PRHDT and CDR2 FYEKMQ come from the germline V gene (reference sequence). In DNA form, the CDR3 reads TGTGCCAGCAGCCAAGGACTGGGAGAGGGAATTTACGAGCAGTACTTC. Protein product: CASSQGLGEGIYEQYF.

This chain uses TRBV28 with TRBJ1-2, with 9 bases matching TRBD1. V trimming: 6 bases; J trimming: 4 bases; junction bases outside the gene matches: 9. This CDR3 is 15 amino acids long. The germline CDR1 and CDR2 sequences are MDHEN and SYDVKM. CDR3 protein: CASRTSGTGLYGYTF. As DNA, the CDR3 is TGTGCCAGCAGAACATCCGGGACAGGGCTCTATGGCTACACCTTC.

In DNA, the CDR3 is TGCGCCAGCAGTGAGTCCCAAACCCTGGAGACCCAGTACTTC. Protein product: CASSESQTLETQYF. V gene TRBV10-1 combines with J gene TRBJ2-5; no firm D call. Per the germline V gene, CDR1 is WNHNN and CDR2 is SYGVQD (reference sequence). The length of the CDR3 is 14 residues. The V end lost 0 bases, the J end lost 5 bases, and 10 bases lay between the germline ends.

The chain has TRBV27 and TRBJ2-7, with TRBD1 matching 8 bases. CDR1 MNHEY and CDR2 SMNVEV come from the germline V gene (reference sequence). The CDR3 covers 14 residues. Losses at the gene ends were 6 bases for V and 5 bases for J; bases not matched to a gene: 9. CDR3 sequence reads: CASSFRGRIHEQYF. CDR3 DNA: TGTGCCAGCAGCTTCAGGGGGCGAATCCACGAGCAGTACTTC.

The rearrangement uses TRBV30 and TRBJ2-7; D unresolved. Germline CDR1 is GTSNPN and CDR2 is SVGIG (reference sequence). This CDR3 has 13 amino acids. V was shortened by 5 bases and J by 3 bases, with 14 bases between the two germline ends. The CDR3 coding sequence is TGTGCCTGGGCCCCCGGTCTAAACTACGAGCAGTACTTC. Amino acids: CAWAPGLNYEQYF.

This clone is labeled as medium-sized (0.01 to 0.1%). V usage is TRBV29-1 and J usage is TRBJ2-3, with D perhaps TRBD2 (6 bases). CDR3 size: 14 residues. The germline CDR1 and CDR2 sequences are SQVTM and ANQGSEA. V lost 2 bases to trimming and J lost 1 base, with 10 bases between them. In DNA, the CDR3 is TGCAGCGTTGAACGGCGGGGTCGCACAGATACGCAGTATTTT. This sequence encodes CSVERRGRTDTQYF.

Sample share makes this clone hyperexpanded. This chain connects TRBV4-2 to TRBJ2-7; 9 bases are shared with TRBD2. The CDR3 consists of 15 residues. With V trimmed by 0 bases and J by 2 bases, 2 bases remained unmatched. The germline CDR1 and CDR2 sequences are LGHNA and YNFKEQ. CDR3 sequence: CASSQEVAGAYEQYF. In DNA form, the CDR3 reads TGTGCCAGCAGCCAAGAAGTAGCGGGGGCCTACGAGCAGTACTTC.

The genes are TRBV19 and TRBJ1-5; tentative D call: TRBD1 (5 bases). The CDR3 runs 15 residues. Trimming shortened V by 3 bases and J by 3 bases, and 12 bases separated the two germline ends. The germline V gene has CDR1 LNHDA and CDR2 SQIVND (reference sequence). The CDR3 nucleotides are TGTGCCAGTAGTATGAGCCAGGGTATCAATCAGCCCCAGCATTTT. Residues: CASSMSQGINQPQHF.

The chain has TRBV27 and TRBJ1-2, with D possibly matching TRBD1 (5 bases). The germline V gene encodes CDR1 MNHEY and CDR2 SMNVEV (reference sequence). Trimming shortened V by 2 bases and J by 4 bases, and 11 bases separated the two germline ends. CDR3 length equals 14 residues. In nucleotides, the CDR3 is TGTGCCAGCAGTTTAGAGGGGTCCGGCTATGGCTACACCTTC. It yields the protein CASSLEGSGYGYTF.

This clone counts as medium-sized (0.01 to 0.1%). V and J are TRBV27 and TRBJ2-1, with a tentative D call TRBD2 (5 bases). Germline CDR1 and CDR2: MNHEY and SMNVEV (reference sequence). The V end lost 2 bases, the J end lost 8 bases, and 10 bases lay between the germline ends. The CDR3 extends over 13 amino acids. The CDR3 sequence is CASSLGSVHEQFF. The CDR3 nucleotides read TGTGCCAGCAGTTTAGGTAGCGTGCATGAGCAGTTCTTC.

This clone was seen only a few times. The CDR3 DNA sequence: TGTGCCAGCAGGGGGGAAGAGACCCAGTACTTC. Its protein is CASRGEETQYF. V gene TRBV6-5 combines with J gene TRBJ2-5; either TRBD1 or TRBD2 may supply D (5 bases each). This CDR3 comprises 11 residues. Deletions cut 6 bases from V and 3 bases from J, with 5 bases between. The germline CDR1 and CDR2 sequences are MNHEY and SVGAGI.

The gene calls are TRBV5-8 and TRBJ2-7, with D unresolved. CDR3 length: 13 residues. Trimming removed 4 bases from V and 2 bases from J, with 10 bases in between. The germline gives CDR1 SGHTS, CDR2 YDEGEE. CDR3: CASSLGSTYEQYF. The CDR3, as DNA: TGTGCCAGCAGCCTAGGTTCCACCTACGAGCAGTACTTC.

The chain recombines TRBV6-4 with TRBJ2-7, with 8 positions matching TRBD2. Trimming at V came to 6 bases and at J to 2 bases, leaving 12 bases not matched to a gene. The CDR3 sequence is 16 residues long. CDR1 is MRHNA, CDR2 SNTAGT, per germline. The CDR3 nucleotides are TGTGCCAGCAGCCCCATACGGGGGGGGATCACCTACGAGCAGTACTTC. This gives the protein CASSPIRGGITYEQYF.

This chain uses TRBV9 with TRBJ1-3, with a tentative D call TRBD1 (5 bases). Germline assignment: CDR1 SGDLS and CDR2 YYNGEE. This CDR3 has 16 amino acids. With 0 bases removed from V and 2 bases from J, the gap between germline ends came to 12 bases. CDR3 in DNA: TGTGCCAGCAGCGTAGTGTCCGGGGGAGCTGGAAACACCATATATTTT. Translating gives CASSVVSGGAGNTIYF.

This clone has only a few counts. The rearrangement joins TRBV10-3 to TRBJ1-5; D uncertain. V dropped 2 bases and J dropped 5 bases, with 10 bases sitting between them. There are 14 residues in the CDR3. Germline CDR1 ENHRY, CDR2 SYGVKD. CDR3 coding DNA: TGTGCCATCAGTGAGAGGCCAGAGGATCAGCCCCAGCATTTT. Protein sequence: CAISERPEDQPQHF.

This chain uses TRBV6-1 with TRBJ2-1, with D perhaps matching TRBD1 or TRBD2 (5 bases each). The germline V gene has CDR1 MNHNS and CDR2 SASEGT. V gave up 6 bases and J gave up 4 bases, with 13 bases separating them. The CDR3 has 14 residues. DNA of the CDR3: TGTGCCAGCAGCCCCTTGGGGGTATACAATGAGCAGTTCTTC. Amino acid sequence: CASSPLGVYNEQFF.

The chain carries TRBV6-5 and TRBJ1-5; D may be TRBD1 (5 bases). Germline-derived CDR1 and CDR2 are MNHEY and SVGAGI. The V end lost 7 bases, the J end lost 0 bases, and 13 bases lay between the germline ends. The CDR3 has 15 residues. This chain's CDR3 is CASILTGYSNQPQHF. CDR3 DNA: TGTGCCAGCATTCTAACAGGCTATAGCAATCAGCCCCAGCATTTT.

The chain's CDR3 is CASSNSGTGSEETQYF. The CDR3 region has the DNA TGTGCCAGCAGCAATTCCGGGACAGGGTCGGAGGAGACCCAGTACTTC. The chain is built from TRBV7-9 and TRBJ2-5, with 9 bases aligning to TRBD1. CDR1 is SEHNR, CDR2 FQNEAQ, per germline (reference sequence). This CDR3 has 16 residues. Trimming cost V 5 bases and J 5 bases; bases outside gene matches: 12.

The chain links TRBV7-9 to TRBJ1-5; TRBD1 matches at 8 bases. This CDR3 region has 14 residues. The V gene end was trimmed by 5 bases and the J gene end by 3 bases; junction bases not matched to a gene: 3. Looked up from germline, CDR1 is SEHNR and CDR2 is FQNEAQ (reference sequence). CDR3 protein: CASSRQGNNQPQHF. CDR3 nucleotides: TGTGCCAGCAGCCGACAGGGGAACAATCAGCCCCAGCATTTT.

The chain recombines TRBV2 with TRBJ1-1; D not certain. V shed 6 bases and J shed 6 bases, with 11 bases lying between them. The CDR3 is made up of 12 amino acids. Germline V gene lookup returns CDR1 SNHLY and CDR2 FYNNEI. The CDR3 region is CASSLDRPEAFF. The CDR3 nucleotides read TGTGCCAGCAGCTTAGATCGACCTGAAGCTTTCTTT.

This clone has only one observation. The chain has TRBV6-1 and TRBJ2-2, with TRBD2 matching over 7 bases. There are 15 residues in the CDR3. Germline assignment: CDR1 MNHNS and CDR2 SASEGT. The J segment lost 7 bases and the V segment lost 2 bases, leaving 7 bases of the junction unmatched. For the CDR3, the DNA is TGTGCCAGCAGTGAATCGACTAGCTTCAGCGGGGAGCTGTTTTTT. This gives the protein CASSESTSFSGELFF.

This chain uses TRBV28 with TRBJ2-7; 8 bases map to TRBD2. Germline V CDR1 and CDR2: MDHEN, SYDVKM. This CDR3 is 14 amino acids long. Trimming cost V 5 bases and J 1 base; bases outside gene matches: 4. In DNA, the CDR3 is TGTGCCAGCAGTAGGGGACTAGTTTCCTACGAGCAGTACTTC. Translated, it gives CASSRGLVSYEQYF. Filled out from reference TRBV28 and TRBJ2-7, the complete variable domain reads DVKVTQSSRYLVKRTGEKVFLECVQDMDHENMFWYRQDPGLGLRLIYFSYDVKMKEKGDIPEGYSVSREKKERFSLILESASTNQTSMYLCASSRGLVSYEQYFGPGTRLTVT.

The chain links TRBV5-1 to TRBJ2-5; 7 bases line up with TRBD2. V gave up 0 bases and J gave up 5 bases; unmatched junction bases: 7. In germline, CDR1 is SGHRS, CDR2 YFSETQ. CDR3 length: 15 amino acids. This CDR3 reads CASSLAGGSRETQYF. CDR3 in DNA: TGCGCCAGCAGCTTGGCCGGGGGGAGCCGGGAGACCCAGTACTTC.

Points on this clone: A read error may produce the germline difference seen at one junction end. This chain joins TRBV7-9 and TRBJ2-7; the D gene is possibly TRBD1 (5 bases). The CDR3 loop spans 14 amino acids. Per germline, CDR1 SEHNR and CDR2 FQNEAQ (reference sequence). The CDR3 sequence is CASSQSVGAYEQYF. As DNA, the CDR3 is TGCGCCAGCAGTCAAAGCGTAGGGGCCTACGAGCAGTACTTC.

The CDR3 protein is CASSVGLADTYEQYF. The CDR3 DNA reads TGTGCCAGCAGCGTAGGACTAGCGGATACCTACGAGCAGTACTTC. V is TRBV9 and J is TRBJ2-7; the match to TRBD2 covers 9 bases. The V and J ends lost 0 bases and 2 bases, in that order; junction bases with no gene match: 3. The length of the CDR3 is 15 residues. From germline, CDR1 is SGDLS and CDR2 YYNGEE.